These 10 T cell receptor beta chains share one sample of origin, sequenced in a study of cytomegalovirus exposure and HLA in healthy donors. It was with 60 Vbeta and 13 Jbeta primers that the PCR ran. The data were produced by immunoSEQ multiplex PCR, yet TCRdb's version contains in-frame clones alone and is incomplete. The sample includes 85,000 to 120,000 clones, over 65% of them seen just once. Sequenced: PBMCs. The origin of the receptors is a man in his forties in good health and CMV-seronegative.

The chain employs TRBV5-6 and TRBJ2-7; 9 nucleotides agree with TRBD1. The germline gives CDR1 SGHDT, CDR2 YYEEEE. The CDR3 contains 15 residues. J gave up 3 bases and V 0 bases, and 4 bases lay outside the gene matches. The CDR3 here is CASSLGTGVHYEQYF. The CDR3 coding sequence is TGTGCCAGCAGCTTGGGGACAGGGGTCCACTACGAGCAGTACTTC.

This chain links TRBV21-1 with TRBJ1-2; TRBD1 is taken as the D call from the table, unchecked against the DNA. TRBV21-1 is shown as a pseudogene. CDR3 length: 16 residues. The CDR3 bases are TGTGCCAGCAGCAAAGATTTCAGGGGAAGGGACTATGGCTACACCTTC. Protein: CASSKDFRGRDYGYTF.

This clone has a handful of counts. The chain carries TRBV9 and TRBJ1-3; 7 bases align to TRBD1. J gave up 0 bases and V 0 bases, and 6 bases lay outside the gene matches. There are 17 residues in the CDR3. Germline lookup yields CDR1 SGDLS and CDR2 YYNGEE. The CDR3 DNA reads TGTGCCAGCAGCGTAGCGGCGCAGGGGGACTCTGGAAACACCATATATTTT. Amino acids: CASSVAAQGDSGNTIYF.

The genes are TRBV19 and TRBJ2-2, with TRBD2 matching over 7 bases. This CDR3 spans 16 amino acids. V lost 9 bases and J lost 2; bases outside the gene matches: 12. Germline values: CDR1 LNHDA, CDR2 SQIVND (reference sequence). CDR3 DNA: TGTGCCAGCAGTCCCTGGGGGGGGTCCAACACCGGGGAGCTGTTTTTT. Translation: CASSPWGGSNTGELFF.

This clone was seen just once. This chain links TRBV6-5 with TRBJ2-2; the match to TRBD2 covers 7 bases. This CDR3 region has 12 residues. Germline V gene sequence: CDR1 MNHEY, CDR2 SVGAGI. Trimming took 6 bases from V and 7 from J; bases not matched to a gene: 2. CDR3 nucleotide sequence: TGTGCCAGCAGACGGGGGGTCGGGGAGCTGTTTTTT. Residues: CASRRGVGELFF.

The chain combines TRBV7-2 with TRBJ2-3, with 13 bases identical to TRBD2. The CDR3 has 17 residues. V lost 6 bases and J lost 1; bases outside the gene matches: 7. Germline-derived CDR1 and CDR2 are SGHTA and FQGNSA. CDR3 sequence (DNA): TGTGCCAGCAGAAGAACTAGCGGGGGGGCGGGCACAGATACGCAGTATTTT. It translates to CASRRTSGGAGTDTQYF.

As to this clone: Other DNA variants within this sample encode the same CDR3. The rearrangement uses TRBV18 and TRBJ2-1; 9 nucleotides align to TRBD2. Germline lookup yields CDR1 KGHSH and CDR2 LQKENI. Losses at the gene ends were 3 bases for V and 4 bases for J; bases not matched to a gene: 4. The CDR3 has 15 residues. The CDR3 loop is CASSPTSGAYNEQFF. The CDR3 DNA sequence: TGTGCCAGCTCACCGACTAGCGGAGCTTACAATGAGCAGTTCTTC.

In this sample, this clone turned up a few times. V usage is TRBV9 and J usage is TRBJ1-6, with TRBD1 identical over 7 bases. CDR3 length: 15 amino acids. With 0 bases clipped from V and 12 bases from J, the junction kept 9 bases outside the gene matches. CDR1 is SGDLS, CDR2 YYNGEE, per germline. CDR3 nucleotide sequence: TGTGCCAGCAGCGTAGAGACAGGGCGGGGGGTACCCCTCCACTTT. It specifies CASSVETGRGVPLHF.

This clone was counted a single time. This chain uses TRBV4-1 with TRBJ1-4; 9 bases agree with TRBD1. The trim removed 3 bases at V and 7 bases at J, leaving 3 bases unmatched. The germline CDR1 and CDR2 sequences are MGHRA and YSYEKL. This CDR3 region has 14 residues. In nucleotides, the CDR3 is TGCGCCAGCAGCCAGAGACAGGGGGGTGAAAAACTGTTTTTT. It encodes CASSQRQGGEKLFF.

The J gene is TRBJ1-6, the V gene TRBV2; D is unclear. The CDR3 runs to 14 residues. The germline CDR1 and CDR2 sequences are SNHLY and FYNNEI. V was shortened by 3 bases and J by 10 bases, with 13 bases between the two germline ends. In DNA, the CDR3 is TGTGCCAGCAGTGAGGAGCCCCGCGGCTCACCCCTCCACTTT. This sequence encodes CASSEEPRGSPLHF.